This TCR beta chain was sequenced during a study of regulatory T cells in long-lasting Graves disease. Study-level findings and limits: Favoring TRBV28, TRBJ1-2 and TRBJ2-5 was a feature seen in persistent disease. Researchers reported studying only peripheral blood, not thyroid tissue.

Time point meaning: newly diagnosed GD, antithyroid drugs for less than 3 months. PBMCs provided the RNA from which the TCR library was made. Remarks on this clonotype: What it binds is not known.

Relying on iRepertoire HTBI primers and Arm-PCR of CDR3 regions, the team built TCR beta libraries. TCRdb reprocessed the multiplex PCR reads via MiXCR and lists one record per CDR3 protein. Here the sample spans about 220,000 distinct CDR3 sequences, around 19% being singletons. The CDR3 is made up of 14 amino acids. After removal of 7 bases from V and 2 bases from J, the junction contained 5 bases not matched to a gene. Per the germline V gene, CDR1 is MNHNS and CDR2 is SASEGT. This same sample was also part of a study on T cells in Graves' hyperthyroidism and ophthalmopathy.

The chain employs TRBV6-1 and TRBJ2-3; 8 positions match TRBD1. The source was peripheral blood mononuclear cells (PBMCs), collected at new diagnosis, from a patient treated with antithyroid drugs. The clonotype was recovered from a woman between 25 and 40 years old with Graves disease. CDR3 in amino acids: CASNKGQDTDTQYF. In DNA form, the CDR3 reads TGTGCCAGCAATAAGGGACAGGACACAGATACGCAGTATTTT.